The 12 T cell receptor beta chains reported below all come from one sample, sequenced in a study of T cells after yellow fever vaccination. Via MiXCR, TCRdb re-called the 5' RACE reads, giving one row per CDR3 protein. The sample gives a few hundred thousand distinct CDR3 sequences, about 7.8% of which show up once; roughly 15% is in the top ten. Sequencing used PBMCs, obtained about 49 days after the first yellow fever vaccination. All receptors derive from a man younger than 35 who received the YFV17D yellow fever vaccine.

The chain joins TRBV20-1 to TRBJ2-6, with a weak D call TRBD1 (6 bases). Trimming took 1 base from V and 0 from J, leaving 16 bases between them. This CDR3 region has 18 residues. Germline V gives CDR1 DFQATT, CDR2 SNEGSKA (reference sequence). CDR3: CSARGYRAPLSGANVLTF. In nucleotides, the CDR3 is TGCAGTGCTAGAGGCTACAGGGCTCCTCTCTCTGGGGCCAACGTCCTGACTTTC.

This clonotype occurred a few times. The V gene is TRBV5-1, the J gene TRBJ2-1; 8 positions agree with TRBD2. The CDR3 covers 16 residues. The V segment lost 1 base and the J segment 7 bases; nucleotides outside the gene matches: 10. Germline V gives CDR1 SGHRS, CDR2 YFSETQ. As DNA, the CDR3 is TGCGCCAGCAGCTTGTCGACCGGGGGGGCAGGAAATGAGCAGTTCTTC. It specifies CASSLSTGGAGNEQFF.

This clonotype was counted ten times or more. The genes are TRBV5-1 and TRBJ1-2; the D gene is possibly TRBD1 (6 bases). CDR3 size: 14 residues. CDR1 and CDR2 (germline): SGHRS, YFSETQ. V gave up 0 bases and J gave up 4 bases, with 10 bases separating them. CDR3 coding DNA: TGCGCCAGCAGCTTGGATTCAGGGGCCTATGGCTACACCTTC. Its protein product is CASSLDSGAYGYTF.

This clonotype came up a few times. V and J are TRBV7-6 and TRBJ2-3; maybe TRBD1 (5 bases). V was cut by 4 bases and J by 0 bases, with 14 bases left in between. The germline V gene encodes CDR1 SGHVS and CDR2 FNYEAQ. The CDR3 is 16 amino acids. Here the CDR3 reads CASSSWGDTSTDTQYF. DNA of the CDR3: TGTGCCAGCAGCTCCTGGGGCGACACGAGCACAGATACGCAGTATTTT.

V usage is TRBV5-1 and J usage is TRBJ1-2, with no clear D. CDR3 length: 14 amino acids. Looked up from germline, CDR1 is SGHRS and CDR2 is YFSETQ. V lost 2 bases, J lost 0 bases, and 8 bases lay in between. CDR3 residues: CASSFPGSNYGYTF. CDR3 bases: TGCGCCAGCAGCTTTCCAGGCTCTAACTATGGCTACACCTTC. Supplemented by reference TRBV5-1 and TRBJ1-2, the full variable domain reads KAGVTQTPRYLIKTRGQQVTLSCSPISGHRSVSWYQQTPGQGLQFLFEYFSETQRNKGNFPGRFSGRQFSNSRSEMNVSTLELGDSALYLCASSFPGSNYGYTFGSGTRLTVV.

This rearrangement joins TRBV30 to TRBJ1-5; D gene uncertain. Looked up from germline, CDR1 is GTSNPN and CDR2 is SVGIG (reference sequence). The V gene lost 0 bases and the J gene lost 11 bases, with 11 bases spanning the gap. The CDR3 sequence is 12 residues long. In DNA, the CDR3 is TGTGCCTGGAGTGTACCATTCTCGGCCCAGCATTTT. As protein: CAWSVPFSAQHF.

CDR3 sequence (DNA): TGCAGTGCTAGAGATGTCGGGGTGGGCACTGAAGCTTTCTTT. Protein: CSARDVGVGTEAFF. V usage is TRBV20-1 and J usage is TRBJ1-1; D gene ambiguous. The CDR3 is 14 residues long. Germline V gene sequence: CDR1 DFQATT, CDR2 SNEGSKA (reference sequence). The germline V and J ends were trimmed by 0 bases and 4 bases, with 12 bases remaining between them.

The J gene is TRBJ1-4, the V gene TRBV5-4; 8 bases line up with TRBD1. There are 15 residues in the CDR3. CDR1 is SGHNT and CDR2 is YYREEE in the germline V gene (reference sequence). The ends lost 4 bases at V and 5 bases at J; junction bases unmatched: 7. CDR3: CASSKNTGGNEKLFF. The CDR3 coding sequence is TGTGCCAGCAGCAAAAATACAGGGGGGAATGAAAAACTGTTTTTT.

This clonotype has more than one count but fewer than ten. The J gene is TRBJ1-4, the V gene TRBV20-1; D is undetermined. Germline V gene sequence: CDR1 DFQATT, CDR2 SNEGSKA (reference sequence). Trimming removed 0 bases at V and 6 bases at J, with 8 bases between. The CDR3 extends over 13 amino acids. CDR3 DNA sequence: TGCAGTGCTAGAGACATATTTGATGAAAAACTGTTTTTT. Protein sequence: CSARDIFDEKLFF.

The chain is built from TRBV4-3 and TRBJ1-6; weak D call: TRBD1 (5 bases). This CDR3 has 16 amino acids. Germline CDR1 is LGHNA and CDR2 is YSLEER. Trimming stripped 0 bases from V and 8 bases from J, with 14 bases between. CDR3 region: CASSQDWGGYHSPLHF. For the CDR3, the DNA is TGCGCCAGCAGCCAAGATTGGGGGGGGTATCATTCACCCCTCCACTTT.

The rearrangement uses TRBV10-3 and TRBJ1-5, with D maybe TRBD1 (5 bases). The V end was cut by 5 bases, the J end by 3 bases, with 20 bases between. Germline loops: CDR1 ENHRY, CDR2 SYGVKD. The length of the CDR3 is 17 residues. CDR3 bases: TGTGCCATCAGTCCGGGGGTGCAGGGCGGCGACAATCAGCCCCAGCATTTT. This translates into CAISPGVQGGDNQPQHF.

The rearrangement joins TRBV20-1 to TRBJ2-3; 11 bases are a match to TRBD1. The CDR3 is made up of 15 amino acids. V shed 6 bases, J shed 0 bases, and the junction held 5 bases outside the gene matches. Germline CDR1 and CDR2: DFQATT and SNEGSKA (reference sequence). The CDR3 loop is CSAGTGGRSTDTQYF. The CDR3 coding sequence is TGCAGTGCGGGGACAGGGGGGCGAAGCACAGATACGCAGTATTTT.